This T cell receptor beta chain emerged from a study of shared clonotypes between healthy human individuals. Using immunoSEQ multiplex PCR, the repertoire was profiled, and TCRdb retains in-frame clones only, with some absent. In the table there are about 2.1 million clones, approximately 92% of which are singletons. Positively selected for CCR7, the CD45RO-negative cells used as naive CD8 cells excluded terminally differentiated effector memory CD45RA+ cells. Sequencing was performed on naive CD8+ T cells from PBMCs. This TCR came from a man between 18 and 35 years old in good health. Some clones in this sample may be carry-over from other donors' samples.

CDR3 region: CASSQDRATAGPEEQYF. CDR3 DNA: TGCGCCAGCAGCCAAGATCGGGCCACGGCTGGGCCGGAGGAGCAGTACTTC. The rearrangement joins TRBV4-3 to TRBJ2-7; no clear D gene. The ends were cut back, 0 bases at V and 7 bases at J, with 22 bases in the middle. The CDR3 has 17 amino acids. Germline assignment: CDR1 LGHNA and CDR2 YSLEER.